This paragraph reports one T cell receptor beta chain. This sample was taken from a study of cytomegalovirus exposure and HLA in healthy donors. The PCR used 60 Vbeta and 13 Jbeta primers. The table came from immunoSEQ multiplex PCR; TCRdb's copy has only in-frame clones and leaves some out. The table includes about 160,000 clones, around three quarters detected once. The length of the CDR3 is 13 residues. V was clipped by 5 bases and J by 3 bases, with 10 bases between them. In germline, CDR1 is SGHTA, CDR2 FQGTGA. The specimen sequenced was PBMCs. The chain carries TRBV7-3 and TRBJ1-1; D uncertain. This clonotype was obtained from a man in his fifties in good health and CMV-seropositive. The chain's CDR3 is CASSMGRDTEAFF. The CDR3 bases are TGTGCCAGCAGCATGGGGAGAGACACTGAAGCTTTCTTT.